This T cell receptor (beta chain) was obtained from a study of shared clonotypes between healthy human individuals. Study-level results: Memory subsets generally showed lower estimated richness than naive subsets.

Libraries were prepared by immunoSEQ multiplex PCR; TCRdb keeps only in-frame clonotypes and omits some of them. The sample shows about 1.1 million clones, approximately 78% of them seen only once. On this clone: Its antigen is not identified.

Germline values: CDR1 SNHLY, CDR2 FYNNEI. Trimming removed 4 bases from V and 3 bases from J; junction bases left unmatched: 11. The CDR3 covers 16 residues. The chain carries TRBV2 and TRBJ2-7; 8 nucleotides align to TRBD2. This clonotype was sampled from a man younger than 35 in good health. Some clones in this sample may be carry-over from other donors' samples. Source material: memory CD4+ T cells from PBMCs. Stated subset: CD45RA-negative fraction. CDR3 in amino acids: CASSATRGGVVYEQYF. Here the CDR3 DNA reads TGTGCCAGCAGTGCCACACGGGGGGGTGTAGTCTACGAGCAGTACTTC.